Listed here are 13 T cell receptor beta chains from one sample, sequenced in a study of blood T cells in healthy people across ages. Using a J-beta primer mix together with a sample-barcoded 5' primer, a second PCR was run for roughly 6 to 12 cycles. From the 5' RACE reads, TCRdb called clonotypes with MiXCR, one entry per CDR3 protein. The table lists 1.5 million to 1.8 million distinct CDR3 sequences, roughly 43% of them singletons, with around 4% in the top ten. The specimen sequenced was blood. All receptors derive from a woman younger than 30 in good health.

DNA for the CDR3: TGTGCCAGCGGTCGGGGACTCATTGGCGAGACCCAGTACTTC. Its translation: CASGRGLIGETQYF. The gene calls are TRBV6-2 or TRBV6-3 and TRBJ2-5; tentative D call: TRBD2 (6 bases). Germline V lookup: CDR1 MNHEY, CDR2 SVGEGT. The CDR3 has 14 amino acids. Trimming left V 8 bases short and J 5 bases short, with 18 bases between.

There are a few counts of this clonotype. Here the CDR3 DNA reads TGTGCCCTAAGGTGGCGACTAACCCTCTACAATGAGCAGTTCTTC. Translated, it gives CALRWRLTLYNEQFF. This chain connects TRBV21-1 to TRBJ2-1; TRBD1 was called by the table and not checked on the DNA. TRBV21-1 is a pseudogene segment. This CDR3 is built from 15 residues.

This clonotype has more than one count but fewer than ten. The rearrangement uses TRBV20-1 and TRBJ2-7; D ambiguous. The ends were cut back, 1 base at V and 2 bases at J, with 9 bases in the middle. Germline CDR1 and CDR2: DFQATT and SNEGSKA (reference sequence). The CDR3 runs 13 residues. The CDR3 sequence: CSARVQSTYEQYF. The CDR3 DNA reads as TGCAGTGCTAGAGTCCAGAGCACCTACGAGCAGTACTTC.

This sequence joins TRBV27 and TRBJ2-3; perhaps D is TRBD1 or TRBD2 (5 bases each). CDR1 is MNHEY and CDR2 is SMNVEV in the germline V gene (reference sequence). Between the trimmed V and J ends, which lost 6 bases and 4 bases, there was a span of 20 bases. CDR3 length equals 16 residues. The CDR3 is CASSPGPRLLSDTQYF. The DNA of the CDR3 is TGTGCCAGCAGCCCGGGACCGCGTCTACTTTCAGATACGCAGTATTTT.

This clonotype was detected a few times. The chain is built from TRBV6-2 or TRBV6-3 and TRBJ2-1; 12 bases line up with TRBD2. There are 15 residues in the CDR3. CDR1 is MNHEY and CDR2 is SVGEGT in the germline V gene. Trimming took 5 bases from V and 8 from J; bases not matched to a gene: 7. The CDR3, as DNA: TGTGCCAGCAGTCCGGGACTAGCGGGTCAGTATGAGCAGTTCTTC. Encoded protein: CASSPGLAGQYEQFF.

The chain joins TRBV15 to TRBJ2-4, with D tentatively TRBD1 (5 bases). With the DNA end fitting TRBJ2-7 better, the J assignment may be wrong. Germline CDR1 and CDR2: LNHNV and YYDKDF (reference sequence). CDR3 length equals 13 residues. In nucleotides, the CDR3 is TGTGCCACCAGCTTACAGGTCGCCTACGAGCAGTACTTC. It yields the protein CATSLQVAYEQYF.

This clonotype was counted a single time. The V call is TRBV10-3, the J call TRBJ1-2; D may be TRBD1 (5 bases). The CDR3 contains 12 residues. V was cut by 2 bases and J by 8 bases, with 9 bases left in between. CDR1 is ENHRY, CDR2 SYGVKD, per germline. Here the CDR3 DNA reads TGTGCCATCAGTGAGCGGAGGGGAGGCTACACCTTC. Amino acid sequence: CAISERRGGYTF.

This clonotype was counted only a few times. The chain carries TRBV7-9 and TRBJ2-7, with unresolved D. Trimming left V 4 bases short and J 2 bases short, with 21 bases between. This CDR3 spans 17 amino acids. Germline CDR1 is SEHNR and CDR2 is FQNEAQ (reference sequence). This chain's CDR3 is CASSSDVRGGTAYEQYF. DNA of the CDR3: TGTGCCAGCAGCTCCGACGTCCGTGGTGGAACGGCCTACGAGCAGTACTTC.

The V call is TRBV4-1, the J call TRBJ1-2; a possible D gene is TRBD1 (5 bases). This CDR3 is 14 amino acids long. Germline V gives CDR1 MGHRA, CDR2 YSYEKL. V was cut by 5 bases and J by 0 bases, with 10 bases left in between. CDR3 residues: CASSSETANYGYTF. Here the CDR3 DNA reads TGCGCCAGCAGCTCCGAGACAGCTAACTATGGCTACACCTTC.

This clonotype was seen more than once but under ten times. The chain has TRBV7-6 and TRBJ2-7, with 11 positions matching TRBD2. The CDR3 runs 15 residues. The V and J ends lost 6 bases and 3 bases, in that order; junction bases with no gene match: 7. Germline CDR1 reads SGHVS; CDR2 reads FNYEAQ. The CDR3 sequence: CASSLTSGIFYEQYF. CDR3 in DNA: TGTGCCAGCAGTTTGACTAGCGGGATTTTCTACGAGCAGTACTTC.

This clonotype was counted at least ten times. The chain joins TRBV4-1 to TRBJ2-7; TRBD1 matches 9 bases. J gave up 3 bases and V 1 base, and 7 bases lay outside the gene matches. This CDR3 contains 16 residues. Germline loops: CDR1 MGHRA, CDR2 YSYEKL. CDR3: CASSQVGQGTYYEQYF. The CDR3, as DNA: TGCGCCAGCAGCCAAGTCGGACAGGGGACCTACTACGAGCAGTACTTC.

This clonotype was seen only a few times. The chain recombines TRBV20-1 with TRBJ2-1, with 7 bases fitting TRBD1. The germline gives CDR1 DFQATT, CDR2 SNEGSKA (reference sequence). The CDR3 consists of 16 residues. With V trimmed by 3 bases and J by 4 bases, 12 bases remained unmatched. The CDR3 bases are TGCAGTGCTAGTCCCTACCGGGACAGTAAGTACAATGAGCAGTTCTTC. It specifies CSASPYRDSKYNEQFF.

V gene TRBV18 combines with J gene TRBJ1-4, with TRBD1 as a possible D gene (6 bases). Germline CDR1 is KGHSH and CDR2 is LQKENI. The CDR3 consists of 15 residues. V was clipped by 4 bases and J by 3 bases, with 12 bases between them. The CDR3 DNA sequence: TGTGCCAGCTCACAACAGGGAGGCGCTAATGAAAAACTGTTTTTT. Encoded protein: CASSQQGGANEKLFF.